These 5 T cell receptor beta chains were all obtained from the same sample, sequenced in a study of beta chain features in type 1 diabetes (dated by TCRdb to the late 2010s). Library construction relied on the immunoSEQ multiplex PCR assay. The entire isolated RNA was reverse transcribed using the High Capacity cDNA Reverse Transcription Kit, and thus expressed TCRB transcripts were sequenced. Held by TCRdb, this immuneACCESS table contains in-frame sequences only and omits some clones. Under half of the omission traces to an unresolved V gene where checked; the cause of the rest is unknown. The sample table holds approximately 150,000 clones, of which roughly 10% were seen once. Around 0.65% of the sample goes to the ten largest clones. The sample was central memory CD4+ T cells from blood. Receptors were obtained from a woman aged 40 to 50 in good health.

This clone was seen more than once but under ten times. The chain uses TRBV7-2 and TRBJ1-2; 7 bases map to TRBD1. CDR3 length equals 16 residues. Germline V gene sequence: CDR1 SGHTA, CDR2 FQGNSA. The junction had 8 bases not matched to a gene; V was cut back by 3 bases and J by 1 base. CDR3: CASSFFRDRVNYGYTF. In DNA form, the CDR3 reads TGTGCCAGCAGCTTTTTCCGGGACAGAGTTAACTATGGCTACACCTTC.

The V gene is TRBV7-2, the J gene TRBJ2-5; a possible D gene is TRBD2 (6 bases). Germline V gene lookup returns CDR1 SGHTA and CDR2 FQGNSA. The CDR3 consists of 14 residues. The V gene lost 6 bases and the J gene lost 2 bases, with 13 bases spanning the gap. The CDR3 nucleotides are TGTGCCAGCAGAGGAGTTGGGGGGCAAGAGACCCAGTACTTC. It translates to CASRGVGGQETQYF.

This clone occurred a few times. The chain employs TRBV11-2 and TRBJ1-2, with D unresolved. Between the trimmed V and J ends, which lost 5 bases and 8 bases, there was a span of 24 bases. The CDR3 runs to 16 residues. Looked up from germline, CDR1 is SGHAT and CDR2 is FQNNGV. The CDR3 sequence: CASSPNPGSTRSGYTF. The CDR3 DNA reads TGTGCCAGCAGCCCAAACCCCGGGTCGACTCGGTCGGGCTACACCTTC.

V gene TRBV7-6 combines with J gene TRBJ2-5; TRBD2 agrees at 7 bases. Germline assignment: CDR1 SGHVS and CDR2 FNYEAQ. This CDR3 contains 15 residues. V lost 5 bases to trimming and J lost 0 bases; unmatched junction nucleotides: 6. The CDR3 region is CASSRRAGYQETQYF. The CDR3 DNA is TGTGCCAGCAGCCGTAGAGCGGGGTACCAAGAGACCCAGTACTTC.

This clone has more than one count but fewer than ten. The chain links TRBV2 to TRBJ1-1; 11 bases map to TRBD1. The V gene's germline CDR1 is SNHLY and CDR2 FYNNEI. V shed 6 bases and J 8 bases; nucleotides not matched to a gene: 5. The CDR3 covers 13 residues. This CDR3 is CASSPGQGAEAFF. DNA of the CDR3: TGTGCCAGCAGCCCCGGACAGGGGGCGGAAGCTTTCTTT.